This T cell receptor beta chain was found in a study of T cell changes during pregnancy in multiple sclerosis. Data came from immunoSEQ multiplex PCR; TCRdb stores just in-frame clones and leaves some out. The repertoire consists of about 71,000 clones, with around 94% occurring once and the leading ten covering about 1%. This clone was recorded once. The CDR3 runs 17 residues. V lost 0 bases and J lost 1; bases outside the gene matches: 8. Germline CDR1 is SGDLS and CDR2 is YYNGEE. The sample here was peripheral blood, taken in the third trimester of pregnancy. V is TRBV9 and J is TRBJ2-7; 9 bases agree with TRBD2. The source of this sequence is a female donor with multiple sclerosis, enrolled in a pregnancy study. CDR3 nucleotides: TGTGCCAGCAGCGTAGGTGCGGGAGGGCCGGATTCCTACGAGCAGTACTTC. This translates into CASSVGAGGPDSYEQYF. Using reference TRBV9 and TRBJ2-7 for the parts outside the CDR3, the full variable domain is DSGVTQTPKHLITATGQRVTLRCSPRSGDLSVYWYQQSLDQGLQFLIQYYNGEERAKGNILERFSAQQFPDLHSELNLSSLELGDSALYFCASSVGAGGPDSYEQYFGPGTRLTVT.